A single sample is the source of the 6 T cell receptor beta chains below, sequenced in a study of T cell repertoires in cytomegalovirus infection. These TCRs' antigens remain unknown. TCRdb reanalysed the reads using MiXCR and keeps one entry per CDR3 protein. The repertoire includes hundreds of thousands of distinct CDR3 sequences, 30% to 35% of them detected once, and approximately 13% sits in the top ten. The specimen was cultured CD8+ T cells from PBMCs, collected from culture after CMV antigen stimulation. The receptors originated from a human donor in good health (CMV status not recorded). Some clones in this sample may be carry-over from other donors' samples.

This chain connects TRBV28 to TRBJ2-7, with 9 bases that match TRBD1. This CDR3 spans 13 amino acids. V was clipped by 5 bases and J by 6 bases; unmatched bases: 5. Germline-derived CDR1 and CDR2 are MDHEN and SYDVKM. The CDR3 sequence: CASSHRGPGEQYV. CDR3 DNA sequence: TGTGCCAGCAGTCACAGGGGGCCCGGCGAGCAGTACGTC.

This clonotype was recorded a few times. The genes are TRBV5-4 and TRBJ1-1; 7 bases match TRBD1. Germline V gives CDR1 SGHNT, CDR2 YYREEE (reference sequence). After removal of 4 bases from V and 0 bases from J, the junction contained 6 bases not matched to a gene. CDR3 size: 15 residues. The CDR3 coding sequence is TGTGCCAGCAGCCTACAGACAGGGTTGAACACTGAAGCTTTCTTT. It translates to CASSLQTGLNTEAFF. Full variable domain (outside the CDR3, taken from reference TRBV5-4 and TRBJ1-1): ETGVTQSPTHLIKTRGQQVTLRCSSQSGHNTVSWYQQALGQGPQFIFQYYREEENGRGNFPPRFSGLQFPNYSSELNVNALELDDSALYLCASSLQTGLNTEAFFGQGTRLTVV.

This clonotype appeared many times. The chain combines TRBV20-1 with TRBJ2-7, with a possible D match to TRBD2 (6 bases). V lost 0 bases to trimming and J lost 2 bases, with 11 bases between them. CDR3 length: 14 amino acids. Germline V gene lookup returns CDR1 DFQATT and CDR2 SNEGSKA (reference sequence). The CDR3 here is CSARDISGPYEQYF. The CDR3 coding sequence is TGCAGTGCTAGAGATATTAGCGGTCCCTACGAGCAGTACTTC.

This clonotype was seen a handful of times. This sequence joins TRBV6-5 and TRBJ2-1; D unclear. V was clipped by 4 bases and J by 6 bases, with 10 bases between them. The germline V gene encodes CDR1 MNHEY and CDR2 SVGAGI. This CDR3 spans 13 amino acids. This chain's CDR3 is CASSWGNPNEQFF. CDR3 nucleotides: TGTGCCAGCAGTTGGGGAAATCCCAATGAGCAGTTCTTC.

This clonotype was seen many times. The chain links TRBV7-6 to TRBJ1-4; D is uncertain. Trimming took 4 bases from V and 6 from J, leaving 9 bases between them. CDR1 and CDR2 from the germline V gene are SGHVS and FNYEAQ. This CDR3 region has 13 residues. The CDR3 region has the DNA TGTGCCAGCAGCTCCGGTGTGGATGAAAAACTGTTTTTT. It yields the protein CASSSGVDEKLFF.

The gene calls are TRBV10-3 and TRBJ1-1; D is possibly TRBD1 (5 bases). The CDR3 contains 14 residues. V was clipped by 3 bases and J by 5 bases, with 13 bases between them. Per germline, CDR1 ENHRY and CDR2 SYGVKD. CDR3 DNA: TGTGCCATCAGTGATATGGGGCTCGGGACTGAAGCTTTCTTT. Its translation is CAISDMGLGTEAFF.